This TCR beta chain derives from a study of shared clonotypes between healthy human individuals. Points from the study as a whole: Sorted-subset sequencing, rarefaction showed, was incomplete despite large depth. The authors expected sequencing depth to affect clonotype sharing among donors.

CDR1 and CDR2 from the germline V gene are SGHAT and FQNNGV. V lost 5 bases, J lost 9 bases, and 10 bases stayed unmatched. CDR3 size: 15 residues. A remark on this clone: What it binds is unknown.

Generated by immunoSEQ multiplex PCR, the TCRdb table keeps only in-frame clones and is missing some. The table shows a few hundred thousand clones, with over 50% occurring only once. The receptor was derived from a man younger than 45 in good health. This chain joins TRBV11-2 and TRBJ2-3, with TRBD1 identical over 11 bases. Sequencing was performed on memory CD4+ T cells sorted from blood. Subset indicated: CD45RA-negative fraction. In DNA, the CDR3 is TGTGCCAGCAGCCCAGGACAGGGGGCTGGGCGGACGCAGTATTTT. It translates to CASSPGQGAGRTQYF.